These 6 T cell receptor beta chains were sequenced from one sample in a study of blood T cell repertoires in COVID-19. Data came from immunoSEQ multiplex PCR; TCRdb stores just in-frame clones and leaves some out. This sample has some 93,000 clones, with 65% to 90% found just once. Specimen: peripheral blood. The receptor set was obtained from a man aged 55 to 70 with acute or convalescent COVID-19.

The chain has TRBV13 and TRBJ1-2; 12 bases are shared with TRBD1. The germline CDR1 and CDR2 sequences are PRHDT and FYEKMQ (reference sequence). The CDR3 covers 14 residues. Germline trimming cut 5 bases from V and 8 bases from J; bases unmatched to any gene: 6. In DNA form, the CDR3 reads TGTGCCAGCAGCGCGGGACAGGGGGCTATCGGCTACACCTTC. Protein: CASSAGQGAIGYTF.

The sample holds one count of this clone. The rearrangement links TRBV7-9 to TRBJ2-7; TRBD1 might be the D (6 bases). V was trimmed by 3 bases and J by 2 bases, leaving 14 bases between them. Per germline, CDR1 SEHNR and CDR2 FQNEAQ (reference sequence). The CDR3 has 15 residues. DNA of the CDR3: TGTGCCAGCAGCTTGGGAACACAGGGACCCTACGAGCAGTACTTC. It specifies CASSLGTQGPYEQYF.

This chain joins TRBV15 and TRBJ2-1, with 12 bases matching TRBD2. This CDR3 contains 16 residues. V shed 0 bases and J 9 bases; nucleotides not matched to a gene: 6. Germline assignment: CDR1 LNHNV and CDR2 YYDKDF (reference sequence). The DNA for the CDR3 is TGTGCCACCAGCAGAGATTTGCTAGCGGGGGGGCTTGAGCAGTTCTTC. Translating gives CATSRDLLAGGLEQFF.

This chain connects TRBV18 to TRBJ2-7; D is unclear. Germline lookup yields CDR1 KGHSH and CDR2 LQKENI. The CDR3 contains 15 residues. V was cut by 0 bases and J by 7 bases, with 16 bases left in between. As DNA, the CDR3 is TGTGCCAGCTCACCACCGAGTCAGTTTTACGGGGAGCAGTACTTC. Residues: CASSPPSQFYGEQYF.

The chain couples TRBV18 to TRBJ2-5; perhaps TRBD2 as D (6 bases). Germline-derived CDR1 and CDR2 are KGHSH and LQKENI. V gave up 5 bases and J gave up 5 bases, with 12 bases separating them. The CDR3 has 13 residues. The CDR3: CASSAGRGETQYF. CDR3 in DNA: TGTGCCAGCTCAGCGGGGCGCGGGGAGACCCAGTACTTC.

The rearrangement joins TRBV3-1 (or the pseudogene TRBV3-2) to TRBJ2-7, with 9 bases that match TRBD1. V gave up 4 bases and J gave up 1 base; unmatched junction bases: 5. The CDR3 covers 15 residues. Germline-derived CDR1 and CDR2 are LGHDT and YNNKEL (reference sequence). In nucleotides, the CDR3 is TGTGCCAGCAGCCGAGGGACAGGGATTTCCTACGAGCAGTACTTC. It codes for CASSRGTGISYEQYF.